This TCR beta chain was recovered during a study of blood T cell repertoires in COVID-19. Study-wide context: Samples representing acute and convalescent COVID-19 were sourced from the United States, Italy and Spain.

Germline-derived CDR1 and CDR2 are SEHNR and FQNEAQ (reference sequence). The CDR3 runs 15 residues. Trimming stripped 5 bases from V and 5 bases from J, with 16 bases between. Profiled with immunoSEQ multiplex PCR; TCRdb holds only in-frame clones, not every one. The top ten hold about 1.6% of the sample, which has roughly 330,000 clones, roughly 83% seen once. This TCR derives from a woman between 50 and 59 years old with acute or convalescent COVID-19. V is TRBV7-9 and J is TRBJ2-4; TRBD2 is a possible D gene (6 bases). Sequencing input: peripheral blood. CDR3 residues: CASSPRVGGQNIQYF. CDR3 nucleotide sequence: TGTGCCAGCAGCCCCAGGGTGGGGGGACAAAACATTCAGTACTTC.